This T cell receptor beta chain was captured by sequencing in a study of glioma-infiltrating T cells. Overall study context: Target coverage was roughly 4- to 10-fold for about a million blood T cells. Study-wide findings and caveats: Above-expected tissue-blood divergence occurred in all gliomas, most in low-grade ones. A blood CDR3 motif signature was depleted in highly divergent patients. Very few CDR3 sequences were shared between tissue and blood.

This clonotype was seen a few times. What it binds is not known. Using RNA template, CDR3s of TCR alpha and beta were amplified with iRepertoire arm-PCR. One entry per CDR3 protein results from TCRdb running MiXCR on the multiplex PCR reads. The sample includes fewer than 500,000 distinct CDR3 sequences, roughly two fifths of them seen just once. V dropped 9 bases and J dropped 5 bases, with 20 bases sitting between them. Germline CDR1 and CDR2: SNHLY and FYNNEI. This CDR3 comprises 15 residues. The chain carries TRBV2 and TRBJ2-1, with a weak D call TRBD1 (6 bases). The sequence was collected from a human donor with low-grade glioma or glioblastoma, undergoing nonglioma brain surgery, or in good health (not recorded which). Sequenced: glioma tissue, nonneoplastic brain tissue, or PBMCs (not recorded which). CDR3 sequence: CARQRLVGQNNEQFF. The CDR3 DNA reads TGTGCCAGACAGCGGTTGGTAGGACAGAACAATGAGCAGTTCTTC.